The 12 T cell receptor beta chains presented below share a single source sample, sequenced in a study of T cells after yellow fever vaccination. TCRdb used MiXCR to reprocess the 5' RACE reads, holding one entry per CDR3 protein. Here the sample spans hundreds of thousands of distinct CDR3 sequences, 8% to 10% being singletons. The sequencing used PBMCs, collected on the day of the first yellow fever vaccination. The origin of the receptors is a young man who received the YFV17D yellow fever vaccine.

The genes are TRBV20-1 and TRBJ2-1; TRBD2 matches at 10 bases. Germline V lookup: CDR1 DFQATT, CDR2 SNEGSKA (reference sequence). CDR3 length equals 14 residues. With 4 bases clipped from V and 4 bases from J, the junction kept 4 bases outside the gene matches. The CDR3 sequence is CSATTSGAYNEQFF. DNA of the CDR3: TGCAGTGCTACTACTAGCGGGGCTTACAATGAGCAGTTCTTC.

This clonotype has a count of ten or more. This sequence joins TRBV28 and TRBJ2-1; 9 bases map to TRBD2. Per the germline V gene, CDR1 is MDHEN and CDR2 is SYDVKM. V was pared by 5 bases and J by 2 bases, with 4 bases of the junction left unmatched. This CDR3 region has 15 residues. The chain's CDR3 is CASSSGGYPYNEQFF. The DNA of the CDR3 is TGTGCCAGCAGTAGCGGGGGGTACCCCTACAATGAGCAGTTCTTC.

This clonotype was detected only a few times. The CDR3: CAIIPSQVGNTIYF. The CDR3 DNA is TGTGCCATCATCCCGTCCCAGGTGGGAAACACCATATATTTT. The rearrangement joins TRBV10-3 to TRBJ1-3; no firm D call. V lost 7 bases, J lost 4 bases, and 14 bases lay in between. The CDR3 length is 14 residues. Germline CDR1 and CDR2: ENHRY and SYGVKD.

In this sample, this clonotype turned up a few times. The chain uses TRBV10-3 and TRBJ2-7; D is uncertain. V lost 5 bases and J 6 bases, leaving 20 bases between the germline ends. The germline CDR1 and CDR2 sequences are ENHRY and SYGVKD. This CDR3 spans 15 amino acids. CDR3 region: CAISPGSKSSPEQYF. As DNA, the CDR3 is TGTGCCATCAGTCCGGGCAGCAAGTCATCTCCCGAGCAGTACTTC.

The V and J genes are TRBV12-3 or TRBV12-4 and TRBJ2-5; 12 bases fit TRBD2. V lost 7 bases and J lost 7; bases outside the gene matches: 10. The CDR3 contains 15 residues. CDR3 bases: TGTGCCAGCATCGATCAGACTAGCGGGGGCCTGACCCAGTACTTC. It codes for CASIDQTSGGLTQYF.

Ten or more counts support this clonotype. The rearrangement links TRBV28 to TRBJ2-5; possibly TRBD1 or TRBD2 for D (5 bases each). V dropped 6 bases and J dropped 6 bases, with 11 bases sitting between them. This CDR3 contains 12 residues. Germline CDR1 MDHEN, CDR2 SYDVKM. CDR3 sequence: CASSSGRQTQYF. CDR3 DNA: TGTGCCAGCAGCTCAGGGAGACAGACCCAGTACTTC.

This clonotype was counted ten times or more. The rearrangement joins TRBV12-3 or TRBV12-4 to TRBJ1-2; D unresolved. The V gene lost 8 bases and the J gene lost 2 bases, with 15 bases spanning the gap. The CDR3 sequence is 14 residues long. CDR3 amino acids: CASGWSLQNYGYTF. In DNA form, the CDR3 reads TGTGCCAGCGGCTGGTCACTCCAAAACTATGGCTACACCTTC.

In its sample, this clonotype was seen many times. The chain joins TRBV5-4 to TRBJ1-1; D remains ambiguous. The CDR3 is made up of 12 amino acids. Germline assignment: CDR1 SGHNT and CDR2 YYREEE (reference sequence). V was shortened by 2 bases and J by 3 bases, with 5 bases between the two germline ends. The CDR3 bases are TGTGCCAGCAGCTTTTTATACACTGAAGCTTTCTTT. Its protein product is CASSFLYTEAFF.

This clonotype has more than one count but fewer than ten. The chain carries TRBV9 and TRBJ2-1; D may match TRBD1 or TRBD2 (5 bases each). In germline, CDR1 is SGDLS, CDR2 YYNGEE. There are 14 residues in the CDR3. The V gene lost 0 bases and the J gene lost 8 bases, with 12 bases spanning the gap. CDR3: CASSVAAGSDEQFF. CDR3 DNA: TGTGCCAGCAGCGTAGCGGCAGGGAGCGATGAGCAGTTCTTC.

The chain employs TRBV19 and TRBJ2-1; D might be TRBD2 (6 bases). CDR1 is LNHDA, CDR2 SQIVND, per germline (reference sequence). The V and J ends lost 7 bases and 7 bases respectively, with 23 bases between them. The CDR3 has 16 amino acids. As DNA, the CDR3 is TGTGCCAGTAACCACCAAGCGGGTGGGACGGGTAATGAGCAGTTCTTC. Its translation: CASNHQAGGTGNEQFF.

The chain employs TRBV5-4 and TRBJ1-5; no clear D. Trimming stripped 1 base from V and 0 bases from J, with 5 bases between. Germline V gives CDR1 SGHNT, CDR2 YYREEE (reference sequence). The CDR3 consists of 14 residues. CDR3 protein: CASSLWSSNQPQHF. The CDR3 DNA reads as TGTGCCAGCAGCTTGTGGTCTAGCAATCAGCCCCAGCATTTT.

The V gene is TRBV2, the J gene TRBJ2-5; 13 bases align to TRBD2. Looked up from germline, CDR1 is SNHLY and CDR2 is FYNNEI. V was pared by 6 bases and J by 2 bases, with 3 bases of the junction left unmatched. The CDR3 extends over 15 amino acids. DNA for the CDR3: TGTGCCAGCAGACGGACTAGCGGGGGACAAGAGACCCAGTACTTC. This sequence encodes CASRRTSGGQETQYF.